The rows below give T cell receptor beta chains drawn from one sample of a study of OX40 agonist ivuxolimab in advanced cancers. Clones were read by immunoSEQ multiplex PCR, and TCRdb kept only the in-frame ones, dropping some. The data hold tens of thousands of clones, with about 91% observed a single time. Sample: CD4+ or CD8+ T cells sorted from blood, taken in a trial of the OX40 agonist ivuxolimab. All receptors derive from an adult with an advanced solid tumor such as melanoma, head and neck, liver or kidney cancer. Each CDR3 is given with its conserved first and last residue. A D gene is named only where the DNA matches it firmly. Clone size is stated in some rows and not others, as once, few, many or a class when expanded.

size	D	V	J	CDR3	DNA
few	TRBD1	TRBV6-5	TRBJ2-2	CASRTTGGITGELFF	TGTGCCAGCAGGACCACAGGGGGCATTACCGGGGAGCTGTTTTTT
.	TRBD1	TRBV6-6	TRBJ1-2	CASRAGQGDYGYTF	TGTGCCAGCAGGGCGGGACAGGGAGACTATGGCTACACCTTC
.	TRBD2	TRBV7-9	TRBJ2-3	CASSSSGLAGDTQYF	TGTGCCAGCAGCTCATCGGGACTAGCAGGAGATACGCAGTATTTT
.	.	TRBV18	TRBJ2-3	CASSPSDGVDTQYF	TGTGCCAGCTCGCCTTCTGACGGTGTAGATACGCAGTATTTT
.	TRBD1	TRBV5-4	TRBJ2-1	CFFGTDQYNEQFF	TGTTTCTTTGGGACAGATCAGTACAATGAGCAGTTCTTC
.	.	TRBV5-1	TRBJ2-7	CASSFAGYEQYF	TGCGCCAGCAGCTTTGCGGGGTACGAGCAGTACTTC
.	TRBD2	TRBV10-1	TRBJ2-7	CASSESASGGLYEQYF	TGCGCCAGCAGTGAGTCGGCTAGCGGGGGGCTCTACGAGCAGTACTTC
.	.	TRBV10-2	TRBJ2-1	CASSESGQTTYNEQFF	TGCGCCAGCAGTGAGTCAGGACAGACTACCTACAATGAGCAGTTCTTC
.	TRBD1	TRBV5-1	TRBJ1-4	CASGGQYNEKLFF	TGCGCCAGCGGGGGACAGTATAATGAAAAACTGTTTTTT
once	.	TRBV5-1	TRBJ1-6	CASRLERDSPLHF	TGCGCCAGCAGGTTGGAGCGGGACTCACCCCTCCACTTT
.	.	TRBV14	TRBJ1-1	CASSQGGLTEAFF	TGTGCCAGCAGCCAAGGGGGGCTCACTGAAGCTTTCTTT
.	TRBD2	TRBV11-3	TRBJ2-7	CASSRAGVGYEQYF	TGTGCCAGCAGCCGCGCGGGAGTTGGGTACGAGCAGTACTTC
.	.	TRBV5-3	TRBJ2-3	CARSFEERDTQYF	TGTGCCAGAAGCTTCGAGGAACGAGATACGCAGTATTTT
once	.	TRBV7-6	TRBJ2-5	CASSPYSRGYETQYF	TGTGCCAGCAGCCCCTACAGCAGGGGATACGAGACCCAGTACTTC
.	TRBD1	TRBV30	TRBJ1-2	CAWSQDRDGYTF	TGTGCCTGGAGTCAGGACAGGGATGGCTACACCTTC
.	TRBD1	TRBV15	TRBJ2-7	CATSRDFLSGTGADEQYF	TGTGCCACCAGCAGAGATTTTTTATCCGGGACAGGGGCTGACGAGCAGTACTTC
.	.	TRBV6-5	TRBJ2-3	CASSDVMDTQYF	TGTGCCAGCAGCGACGTGATGGATACGCAGTATTTT
.	TRBD2	TRBV5-1	TRBJ2-5	CASVRGGVQETQYF	TGCGCCAGCGTTCGCGGGGGAGTTCAAGAGACCCAGTACTTC
.	.	TRBV2	TRBJ1-2	CASDGGVGYGYTF	TGTGCCAGCGACGGCGGGGTCGGCTATGGCTACACCTTC
few	TRBD2	TRBV30	TRBJ2-2	CAWSVRAGVSTGELFF	TGTGCCTGGAGTGTAAGGGCGGGGGTGAGCACCGGGGAGCTGTTTTTT
.	.	TRBV30	TRBJ2-3	CAWRPRRDTQYF	TGTGCCTGGAGGCCCCGGAGGGATACGCAGTATTTT
.	TRBD1	TRBV30	TRBJ2-2	CAWIGTGGWSGELFF	TGTGCCTGGATTGGGACAGGGGGCTGGTCCGGGGAGCTGTTTTTT
once	.	TRBV7-3	TRBJ2-5	CASSQQGGRETQYF	TGTGCCAGCAGCCAACAGGGCGGGAGAGAGACCCAGTACTTC
.	.	TRBV15	TRBJ2-3	CATSDLRGRGTDTQYF	TGTGCCACCAGCGATCTCCGGGGCAGGGGCACAGATACGCAGTATTTT
.	.	TRBV27	TRBJ2-7	CASRGDGPF	TGTGCCAGCAGAGGGGACGGGCCTTTC
.	.	TRBV7-8	TRBJ2-3	CASSLASHSSDTQYF	TGTGCCAGCAGCTTAGCTTCGCACTCTTCAGATACGCAGTATTTT
.	.	TRBV5-4	TRBJ2-7	CASSQDSARVQYF	TGTGCCAGCAGCCAGGACAGTGCCCGGGTGCAGTACTTC
.	.	TRBV6-5	TRBJ2-7	CASSYGVEQYF	TGTGCCAGCAGTTACGGTGTCGAGCAGTACTTC
.	TRBD1	TRBV5-1	TRBJ1-5	CASSDVPGQGRHQPQHF	TGCGCCAGCAGCGACGTCCCGGGACAGGGTAGGCATCAGCCCCAGCATTTT
.	TRBD2	TRBV5-4	TRBJ2-5	CASSSGIAGSQETQYF	TGTGCCAGCAGCTCCGGGATAGCGGGGTCCCAAGAGACCCAGTACTTC
.	TRBD1	TRBV4-2	TRBJ1-2	CASSQLTGGYGYTF	TGTGCCAGCAGCCAGTTGACAGGGGGTTATGGCTACACCTTC
.	.	TRBV19	TRBJ2-4	CASSPLLELAKNIQYF	TGTGCCAGTAGTCCCCTCCTTGAACTAGCCAAAAACATTCAGTACTTC
.	.	TRBV29-1	TRBJ2-7	CSVEDGSYEQYF	TGCAGCGTTGAGGACGGCTCCTACGAGCAGTACTTC
.	.	TRBV7-3	TRBJ2-7	CASSLTEGYEQYF	TGTGCCAGCAGCTTAACGGAGGGGTACGAGCAGTACTTC
.	TRBD1	TRBV19	TRBJ1-2	CASSSPRDRSNYGYTF	TGTGCCAGTAGTTCCCCTCGGGACAGATCTAACTATGGCTACACCTTC
few	TRBD2	TRBV5-4	TRBJ2-7	CASSLATSGYTPYEQYF	TGTGCCAGCAGCTTGGCCACTAGCGGGTACACCCCCTACGAGCAGTACTTC
.	TRBD1	TRBV2	TRBJ1-2	CASSEAGQQGLGGYTF	TGTGCCAGCAGTGAAGCGGGCCAACAGGGGCTGGGAGGCTACACCTTC
.	TRBD1	TRBV5-1	TRBJ2-5	CASSLDRGSLVKTQYF	TGCGCCAGCAGCTTGGACAGGGGATCCCTGGTGAAGACCCAGTACTTC
.	TRBD2	TRBV7-2	TRBJ2-2	CASSLMPSGSYTGELFF	TGTGCCAGCAGCTTAATGCCTAGCGGGAGTTATACCGGGGAGCTGTTTTTT
.	.	TRBV6-5	TRBJ2-2	CASSYRTGPAGELFF	TGTGCCAGCAGTTACCGGACCGGGCCTGCCGGGGAGCTGTTTTTT
once	.	TRBV27	TRBJ2-1	CASSPLGVGYNEQFF	TGTGCCAGCAGTCCCCTGGGGGTAGGATACAATGAGCAGTTCTTC
.	TRBD1	TRBV7-8	TRBJ1-2	CASSLTPTGGGYTF	TGTGCCAGCAGCTTAACACCGACAGGGGGGGGCTACACCTTC
.	.	TRBV15	TRBJ1-1	CATSRDWGEGTEAFF	TGTGCCACCAGCAGAGATTGGGGGGAAGGCACTGAAGCTTTCTTT
.	TRBD2	TRBV18	TRBJ2-1	CASSPSGSSYNEQFF	TGTGCCAGCTCACCAAGCGGGAGTTCCTACAATGAGCAGTTCTTC
.	.	TRBV18	TRBJ1-4	CASSFGSQGNEKLFF	TGTGCCAGCTCATTTGGGTCACAGGGAAATGAAAAACTGTTTTTT